Following are 22 T cell receptor beta chains from one sample sequenced in a study of CD4+ T cells in melanoma. Using immunoSEQ multiplex PCR, the repertoire was profiled, and TCRdb retains in-frame clones only, with some absent. The sample comprises 110,000 to 150,000 clones, around 90% of which are singletons, and approximately 1.5% rests with the top ten. The receptors originated from a human donor with melanoma.

V usage is TRBV10-2 and J usage is TRBJ2-2; 7 bases fit TRBD1. Germline trimming cut 3 bases from V and 4 bases from J; bases unmatched to any gene: 2. The CDR3 has 14 amino acids. CDR1 and CDR2 (germline): WSHSY, SAAADI. The CDR3 DNA reads TGCGCCAGCAGTGACAGGGGGATCACCGGGGAGCTGTTTTTT. It specifies CASSDRGITGELFF.

Only one count was recorded for this clone. The rearrangement uses TRBV11-2 and TRBJ1-4; no clear D gene. V shed 5 bases and J shed 4 bases, with 20 bases lying between them. This CDR3 is built from 17 residues. Germline loops: CDR1 SGHAT, CDR2 FQNNGV. In DNA form, the CDR3 reads TGTGCCAGCAGCCCCGAGAGGCCGTTAAGGGTTAATGAAAAACTGTTTTTT. Its protein product is CASSPERPLRVNEKLFF.

V gene TRBV6-5 combines with J gene TRBJ2-2; possible D gene TRBD2, 5 bases. The V and J ends lost 7 bases and 6 bases respectively, with 15 bases between them. The germline gives CDR1 MNHEY, CDR2 SVGAGI. The CDR3 has 14 amino acids. Here the CDR3 DNA reads TGTGCCAGCAACGACCCGGGGATCTCCGGGGAGCTGTTTTTT. This codes for CASNDPGISGELFF.

This clone came up once. V is TRBV2 and J is TRBJ1-3, with D perhaps matching TRBD1 (5 bases). This CDR3 has 15 amino acids. Trimming shortened V by 0 bases and J by 4 bases, and 10 bases separated the two germline ends. Germline V CDR1 and CDR2: SNHLY, FYNNEI. CDR3 loop: CASSEAGGFGNTIYF. The CDR3 DNA reads TGTGCCAGCAGTGAAGCGGGGGGTTTCGGAAACACCATATATTTT.

The chain recombines TRBV7-3 with TRBJ2-3; 11 bases are a match to TRBD2. The V segment lost 5 bases and the J segment 5 bases; nucleotides outside the gene matches: 6. The CDR3 has 15 residues. Germline assignment: CDR1 SGHTA and CDR2 FQGTGA. CDR3 coding DNA: TGTGCCAGCAGCCGTAGCGGGGGGGAGAGAGATACGCAGTATTTT. Protein: CASSRSGGERDTQYF.

The chain has TRBV19 and TRBJ1-1; unclear D gene. The length of the CDR3 is 11 residues. With 7 bases removed from V and 3 bases from J, the gap between germline ends came to 6 bases. Germline V gene lookup returns CDR1 LNHDA and CDR2 SQIVND (reference sequence). This chain's CDR3 is CASTLDTEAFF. For the CDR3, the DNA is TGTGCCAGTACGCTGGACACTGAAGCTTTCTTT.

Details on this clone: The junction and the germline gene differ at one end; a read error may be behind it. This chain uses TRBV7-7 with TRBJ2-5; 9 nucleotides agree with TRBD2. This CDR3 has 15 amino acids. CDR1 and CDR2 from the germline V gene are SSHAT and FNYEAQ (reference sequence). The CDR3: CASSSNSGGQETQYF. The CDR3, as DNA: TGTGCTAGCAGCTCGAATAGCGGGGGCCAAGAGACCCAGTACTTC.

J is TRBJ1-2 and V is TRBV5-1, with a weak D call TRBD1 (5 bases). Germline CDR1 reads SGHRS; CDR2 reads YFSETQ. The ends were cut back, 0 bases at V and 4 bases at J, with 7 bases in the middle. The CDR3 sequence is 13 residues long. The CDR3 sequence: CASSLGGGYGYTF. CDR3 DNA sequence: TGCGCCAGCAGCTTGGGGGGCGGCTATGGCTACACCTTC.

The chain links TRBV19 to TRBJ1-5, with unresolved D. CDR3 size: 13 residues. The germline gives CDR1 LNHDA, CDR2 SQIVND (reference sequence). V was clipped by 7 bases and J by 6 bases, with 13 bases between them. CDR3 residues: CASIGSSPQPQHF. CDR3 sequence (DNA): TGTGCCAGTATAGGGTCCAGTCCTCAGCCCCAGCATTTT.

CDR3 loop: CASSENRDSYEQYF. CDR3 DNA: TGTGCCAGCAGTGAAAATCGGGACAGCTACGAGCAGTACTTC. The rearrangement links TRBV2 to TRBJ2-7; 7 bases fit TRBD1. The V gene's germline CDR1 is SNHLY and CDR2 FYNNEI. V shed 2 bases, J shed 3 bases, and the junction held 4 bases outside the gene matches. The CDR3 runs to 14 residues. The full variable domain, in which reference TRBV2 and TRBJ2-7 provide the parts outside the CDR3, is EPEVTQTPSHQVTQMGQEVILRCVPISNHLYFYWYRQILGQKVEFLVSFYNNEISEKSEIFDDQFSVERPDGSNFTLKIRSTKLEDSAMYFCASSENRDSYEQYFGPGTRLTVT.

The gene calls are TRBV9 and TRBJ1-6, with TRBD1 as a possible D gene (6 bases). Trimming stripped 4 bases from V and 14 bases from J, with 19 bases between. The CDR3 has 14 residues. Germline CDR1 reads SGDLS; CDR2 reads YYNGEE. CDR3 DNA sequence: TGTGCCAGCAGCCCCGGGGACGGTTCAGGGGCCCTCCACTTT. This gives the protein CASSPGDGSGALHF. Full variable domain (remainder filled in from reference TRBV9 and TRBJ1-6): DSGVTQTPKHLITATGQRVTLRCSPRSGDLSVYWYQQSLDQGLQFLIQYYNGEERAKGNILERFSAQQFPDLHSELNLSSLELGDSALYFCASSPGDGSGALHFGNGTRLTVT.

This clone has a handful of counts. The V and J genes are TRBV4-1 and TRBJ2-1; D is perhaps TRBD1 (5 bases). The germline gives CDR1 MGHRA, CDR2 YSYEKL. The CDR3 has 18 residues. V gave up 3 bases and J gave up 0 bases, with 18 bases separating them. The CDR3 loop reads CASSQTRLGRSSYNEQFF. DNA for the CDR3: TGCGCCAGCAGCCAGACCCGACTGGGGCGAAGCTCCTACAATGAGCAGTTCTTC.

This clone was picked up one time. The same CDR3 also results from other DNA sequences found in this sample. This chain uses TRBV29-1 with TRBJ1-1; 9 bases are shared with TRBD1. CDR3 length equals 15 residues. The trim removed 6 bases at V and 2 bases at J, leaving 10 bases unmatched. The germline V gene has CDR1 SQVTM and CDR2 ANQGSEA. The CDR3 DNA reads TGCAGCGTCCTTAGTCCGGGACAGGGAAACACTGAAGCTTTCTTT. It is translated as CSVLSPGQGNTEAFF.

This chain links TRBV5-6 with TRBJ1-1; D is unresolved. Per the germline V gene, CDR1 is SGHDT and CDR2 is YYEEEE. The V end was cut by 2 bases, the J end by 4 bases, with 6 bases between. The CDR3 length is 12 residues. This CDR3 reads CASSFRGTEAFF. CDR3 nucleotide sequence: TGTGCCAGCAGCTTCCGAGGCACTGAAGCTTTCTTT.

The chain employs TRBV5-1 and TRBJ2-5; D is undetermined. Germline values: CDR1 SGHRS, CDR2 YFSETQ. The CDR3 is made up of 13 amino acids. The ends were cut back, 4 bases at V and 5 bases at J, with 12 bases in the middle. The CDR3 loop reads CASSLLRVETQYF. DNA of the CDR3: TGCGCCAGCAGCCTGCTAAGGGTGGAGACCCAGTACTTC.

The chain recombines TRBV11-2 with TRBJ1-6; D is uncertain. CDR1 SGHAT and CDR2 FQNNGV come from the germline V gene. CDR3 length equals 16 residues. V was shortened by 2 bases and J by 6 bases, with 14 bases between the two germline ends. The CDR3 nucleotides read TGTGCCAGCAGCTTATTATTCTGGGGAATTAATTCACCCCTCCACTTT. Residues: CASSLLFWGINSPLHF.

The V gene is TRBV6-5, the J gene TRBJ2-5; the D is unclear. Germline CDR1 MNHEY, CDR2 SVGAGI. V was trimmed by 7 bases and J by 4 bases, leaving 10 bases between them. The CDR3 totals 12 residues. CDR3 nucleotides: TGTGCCAGCACGTCTACGGGAGAGACCCAGTACTTC. Protein: CASTSTGETQYF.

This clone was counted a single time. V is TRBV9 and J is TRBJ2-3, with TRBD2 matching 7 bases. The germline gives CDR1 SGDLS, CDR2 YYNGEE. The CDR3 extends over 14 amino acids. V lost 7 bases to trimming and J lost 2 bases; unmatched junction nucleotides: 7. The CDR3 DNA is TGTGCCAGCGTACGGGGGGAGGCCACAGATACGCAGTATTTT. Encoded protein: CASVRGEATDTQYF.

This chain links TRBV7-2 with TRBJ1-5; no clear D. The V end lost 1 base, the J end lost 7 bases, and 23 bases lay between the germline ends. Germline V gives CDR1 SGHTA, CDR2 FQGNSA. This CDR3 is built from 18 residues. CDR3: CASSLGPGALAFGQPQHF. The CDR3 nucleotides read TGTGCCAGCAGCTTAGGGCCTGGAGCCTTGGCCTTCGGGCAGCCCCAGCATTTT.

The CDR3: CASNTYGGTETQYF. The CDR3 region has the DNA TGCGCCAGCAATACATACGGGGGGACAGAGACCCAGTACTTC. The J gene is TRBJ2-5, the V gene TRBV5-1; TRBD2 matches at 7 bases. The CDR3 has 14 amino acids. The germline V gene has CDR1 SGHRS and CDR2 YFSETQ. V lost 6 bases and J lost 4; bases outside the gene matches: 9.

The V and J genes are TRBV10-1 and TRBJ1-5, with unresolved D. The CDR3 has 10 amino acids. Germline V gives CDR1 WNHNN, CDR2 SYGVQD (reference sequence). Trimming removed 6 bases at V and 9 bases at J, with 6 bases between. The DNA of the CDR3 is TGCGCCAGCAGAAAGGCGCCCCAGCATTTT. This encodes CASRKAPQHF.

A few counts support this clone. The V and J genes are TRBV6-1 and TRBJ1-1, with D uncertain. CDR3 length: 15 residues. Germline assignment: CDR1 MNHNS and CDR2 SASEGT. The V end was cut by 6 bases, the J end by 1 base, with 15 bases between. The chain's CDR3 is CASSPIRVKNTEAFF. CDR3 sequence (DNA): TGTGCCAGCAGCCCGATTAGAGTAAAGAACACTGAAGCTTTCTTT.